Listed below are T cell receptor beta chains from one sample, sequenced in a study of blood T cell repertoires in COVID-19. Method: immunoSEQ multiplex PCR; TCRdb's copy keeps in-frame clones and lacks some. The repertoire consists of about 180,000 clones, with roughly 87% occurring once and the leading ten covering 1% to 1.5%. Sample: PBMCs or T cells enriched from blood (not recorded which). These receptors all stem from a human donor with acute COVID-19. The donor label of this sample is uncertain. CDR3s include the opening cysteine and the closing phenylalanine or tryptophan. Fields, in order: J gene, V gene, CDR3 protein.

TRBJ1-1,TRBV13,CASSFQGAMGTEAFF
TRBJ1-1,TRBV30,CAWIQNTEAFF
TRBJ2-1,TRBV4-1,CASSQDPSGGPPYNEQFF
TRBJ1-3,TRBV7-2,CASSLNRIAGNTIYF
TRBJ2-7,TRBV18,CASSPGTGADYEQYF
TRBJ1-2,TRBV12-3/TRBV12-4,CASSSEDGYTF
TRBJ2-3,TRBV7-2,CASSFELAPDTQYF
TRBJ1-2,TRBV6-5,CASSYSTRGYGYTF
TRBJ2-2,TRBV19,CASSLQRLTQVDTGELFF
TRBJ2-7,TRBV19,CASSLRDGGNYEQYF
TRBJ1-6,TRBV19,CASSTTLTTLTSSPLHF
TRBJ2-1,TRBV18,CASSPGQTSYNEQFF
TRBJ1-1,TRBV19,CASSIAGQGNTEAFF
TRBJ2-5,TRBV2,CASGGGQETQYF
TRBJ2-3,TRBV3-1/TRBV3-2,CASSQDGGRGLAQYF
TRBJ2-3,TRBV5-5,CASRGGRYGTDTQYF
TRBJ2-7,TRBV20-1,CSALQGAEQYF
TRBJ1-5,TRBV27,CASSPRGYSNQPQHF
TRBJ1-6,TRBV12-3/TRBV12-4,CASSSGSPLHF
TRBJ2-2,TRBV6-5,CASTGTVNTGELFF
TRBJ2-7,TRBV18,CASSSGQGGSYEQYF
TRBJ1-2,TRBV7-2,CASSPGQGIYGYTF
TRBJ2-7,TRBV6-6,CATGDLAGEQYF
TRBJ1-2,TRBV3-1/TRBV3-2,CASSQARGNYGYTF
TRBJ2-2,TRBV5-1,CASSSGWNTGELFF
TRBJ2-5,TRBV6-1,CASSEQAGGPETQYF
TRBJ2-1,TRBV12-5,CASGLKPPGLAAHEQFF
TRBJ1-4,TRBV27,CASSQNPGGEKLFF
TRBJ1-2,TRBV5-4,CASSLGPEDYGYTF
TRBJ2-4,TRBV4-1,CASSQFPIVAKNIQYF
TRBJ1-6,TRBV19,CASSTLRNSPLHF
TRBJ1-5,TRBV24-1,CATSGPQENQPQHF
TRBJ1-2,TRBV30,CAWMRDRALSGGYTF
TRBJ2-7,TRBV7-9,CASSLGDEQYF
TRBJ2-7,TRBV7-2,CASSLSSATGSPYEQYF
TRBJ2-1,TRBV5-6,CASSFVVGSSGYNEQFF
TRBJ2-5,TRBV25-1,CASSGGGNRMAETQYF
TRBJ2-2,TRBV11-2,CASSSVPRGAGELFF
TRBJ1-2,TRBV30,CAWAQGVSNYGYTF